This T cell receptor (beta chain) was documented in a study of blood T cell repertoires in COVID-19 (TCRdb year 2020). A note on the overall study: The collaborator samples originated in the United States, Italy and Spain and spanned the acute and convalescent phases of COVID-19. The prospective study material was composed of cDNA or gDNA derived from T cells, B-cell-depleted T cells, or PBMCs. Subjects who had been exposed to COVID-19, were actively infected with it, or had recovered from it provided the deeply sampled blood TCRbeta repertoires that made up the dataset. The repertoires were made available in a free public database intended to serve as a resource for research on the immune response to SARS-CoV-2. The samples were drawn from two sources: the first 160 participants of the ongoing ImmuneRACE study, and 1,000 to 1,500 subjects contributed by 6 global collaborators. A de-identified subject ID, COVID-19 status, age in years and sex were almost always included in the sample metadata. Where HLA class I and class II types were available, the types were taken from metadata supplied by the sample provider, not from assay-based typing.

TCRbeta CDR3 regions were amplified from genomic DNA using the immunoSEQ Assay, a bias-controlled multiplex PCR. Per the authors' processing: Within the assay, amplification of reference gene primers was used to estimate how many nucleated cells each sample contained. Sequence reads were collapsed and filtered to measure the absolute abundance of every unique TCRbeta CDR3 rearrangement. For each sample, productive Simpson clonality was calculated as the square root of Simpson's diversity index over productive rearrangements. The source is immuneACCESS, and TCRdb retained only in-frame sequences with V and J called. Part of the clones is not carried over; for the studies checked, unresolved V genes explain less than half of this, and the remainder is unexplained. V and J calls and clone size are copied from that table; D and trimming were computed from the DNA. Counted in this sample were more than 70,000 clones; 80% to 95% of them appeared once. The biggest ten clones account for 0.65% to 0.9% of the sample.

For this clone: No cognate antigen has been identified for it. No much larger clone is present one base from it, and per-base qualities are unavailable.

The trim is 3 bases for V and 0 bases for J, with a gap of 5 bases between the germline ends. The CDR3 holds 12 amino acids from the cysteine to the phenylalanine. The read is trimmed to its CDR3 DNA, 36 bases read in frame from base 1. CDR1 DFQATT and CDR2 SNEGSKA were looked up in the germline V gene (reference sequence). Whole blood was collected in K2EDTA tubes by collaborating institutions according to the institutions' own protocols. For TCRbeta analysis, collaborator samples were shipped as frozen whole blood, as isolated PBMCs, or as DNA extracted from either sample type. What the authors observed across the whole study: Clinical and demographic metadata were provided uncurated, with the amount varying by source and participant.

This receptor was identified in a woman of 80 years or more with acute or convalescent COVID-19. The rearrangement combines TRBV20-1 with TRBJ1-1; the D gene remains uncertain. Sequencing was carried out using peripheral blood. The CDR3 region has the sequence CSASSMNTEAFF. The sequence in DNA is TGCAGTGCTAGTAGCATGAACACTGAAGCTTTCTTT.